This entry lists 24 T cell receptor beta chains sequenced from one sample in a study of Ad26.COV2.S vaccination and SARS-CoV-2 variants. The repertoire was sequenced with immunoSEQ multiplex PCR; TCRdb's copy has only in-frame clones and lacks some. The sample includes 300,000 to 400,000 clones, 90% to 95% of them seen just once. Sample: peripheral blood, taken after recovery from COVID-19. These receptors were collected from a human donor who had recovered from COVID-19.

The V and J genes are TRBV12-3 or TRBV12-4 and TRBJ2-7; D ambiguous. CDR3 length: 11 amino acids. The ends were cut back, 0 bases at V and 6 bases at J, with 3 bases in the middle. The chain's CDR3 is CASSLAVEQYF. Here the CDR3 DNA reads TGTGCCAGCAGTTTAGCGGTCGAGCAGTACTTC.

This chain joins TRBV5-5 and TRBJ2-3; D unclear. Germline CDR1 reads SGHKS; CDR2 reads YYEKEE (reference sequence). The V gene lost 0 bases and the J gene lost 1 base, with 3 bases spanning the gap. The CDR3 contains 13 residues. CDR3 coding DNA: TGTGCCAGCAGCTTGGGTGGCACAGATACGCAGTATTTT. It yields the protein CASSLGGTDTQYF.

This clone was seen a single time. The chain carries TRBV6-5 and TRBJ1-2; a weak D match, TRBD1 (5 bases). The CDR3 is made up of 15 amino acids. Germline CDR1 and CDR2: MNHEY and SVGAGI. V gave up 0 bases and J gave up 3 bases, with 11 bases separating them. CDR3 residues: CASSYSNGADYGYTF. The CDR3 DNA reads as TGTGCCAGCAGTTACTCGAATGGGGCGGACTATGGCTACACCTTC.

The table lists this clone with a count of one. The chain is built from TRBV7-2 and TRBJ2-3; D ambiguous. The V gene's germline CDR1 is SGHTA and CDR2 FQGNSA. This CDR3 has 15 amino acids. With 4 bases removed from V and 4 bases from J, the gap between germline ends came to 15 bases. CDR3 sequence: CASSSVQVYSDTQYF. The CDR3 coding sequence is TGTGCCAGCAGCTCGGTCCAGGTATACTCAGATACGCAGTATTTT.

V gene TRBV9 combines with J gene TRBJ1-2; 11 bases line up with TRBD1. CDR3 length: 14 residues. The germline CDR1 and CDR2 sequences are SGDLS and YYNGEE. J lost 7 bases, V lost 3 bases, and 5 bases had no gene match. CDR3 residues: CASSGGQGARGYTF. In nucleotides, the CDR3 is TGTGCCAGCAGCGGAGGACAGGGGGCGCGTGGCTACACCTTC.

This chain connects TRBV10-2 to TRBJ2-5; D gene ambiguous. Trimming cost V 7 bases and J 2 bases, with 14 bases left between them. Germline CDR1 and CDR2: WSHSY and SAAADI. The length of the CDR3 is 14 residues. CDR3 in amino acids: CASMRSLGQETQYF. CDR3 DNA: TGCGCCAGCATGAGGTCCCTAGGGCAAGAGACCCAGTACTTC.

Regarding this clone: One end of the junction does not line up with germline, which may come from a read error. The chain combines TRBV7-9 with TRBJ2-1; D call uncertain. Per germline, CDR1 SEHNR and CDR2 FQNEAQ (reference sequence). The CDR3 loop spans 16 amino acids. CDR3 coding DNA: TGTGCCAGCAGCCCCCCGTTTCGGATCTCCTTCAATGAGCAGTTCTTC. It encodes CASSPPFRISFNEQFF.

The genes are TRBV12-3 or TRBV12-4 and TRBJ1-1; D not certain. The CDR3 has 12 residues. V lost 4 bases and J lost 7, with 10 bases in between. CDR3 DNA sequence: TGTGCCAGCAGTTCAAGTGGGTTTGAAGCTTTCTTT. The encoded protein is CASSSSGFEAFF.

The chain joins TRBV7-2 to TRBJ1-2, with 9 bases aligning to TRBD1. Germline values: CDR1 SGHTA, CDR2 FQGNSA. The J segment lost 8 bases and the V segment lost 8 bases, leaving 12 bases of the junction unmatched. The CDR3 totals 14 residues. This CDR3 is CASAGTGIIWGYTF. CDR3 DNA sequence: TGTGCCAGCGCCGGGACAGGGATCATTTGGGGCTACACCTTC.

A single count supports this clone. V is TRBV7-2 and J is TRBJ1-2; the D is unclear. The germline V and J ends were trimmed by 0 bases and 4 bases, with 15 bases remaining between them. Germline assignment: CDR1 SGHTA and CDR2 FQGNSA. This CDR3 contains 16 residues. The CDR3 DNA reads TGTGCCAGCAGCTTAGCTGGACGGGGTTGGGGCTATGGCTACACCTTC. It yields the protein CASSLAGRGWGYGYTF.

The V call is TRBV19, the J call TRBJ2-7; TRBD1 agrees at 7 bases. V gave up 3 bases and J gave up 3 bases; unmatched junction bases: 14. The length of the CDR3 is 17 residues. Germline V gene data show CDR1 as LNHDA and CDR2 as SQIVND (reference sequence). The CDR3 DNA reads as TGTGCCAGTAGTATTGTGGGGACAGAGGTTGGTGTCTACGAGCAGTACTTC. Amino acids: CASSIVGTEVGVYEQYF.

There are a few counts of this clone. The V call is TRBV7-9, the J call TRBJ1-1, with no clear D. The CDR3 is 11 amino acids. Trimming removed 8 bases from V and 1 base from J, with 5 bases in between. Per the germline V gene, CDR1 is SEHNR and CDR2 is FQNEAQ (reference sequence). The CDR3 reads CASGGNTEAFF. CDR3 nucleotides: TGTGCCAGCGGAGGGAACACTGAAGCTTTCTTT.

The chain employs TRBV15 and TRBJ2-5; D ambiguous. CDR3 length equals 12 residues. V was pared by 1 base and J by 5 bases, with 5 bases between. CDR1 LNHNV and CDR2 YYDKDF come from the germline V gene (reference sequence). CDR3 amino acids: CATSRASETQYF. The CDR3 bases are TGTGCCACCAGCAGAGCGTCGGAGACCCAGTACTTC.

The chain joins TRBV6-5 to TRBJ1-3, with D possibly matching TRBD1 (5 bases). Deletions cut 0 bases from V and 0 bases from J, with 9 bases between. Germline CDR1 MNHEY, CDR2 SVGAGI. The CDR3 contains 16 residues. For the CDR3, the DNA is TGTGCCAGCAGTTACTCGTTACAGGTCTCTGGAAACACCATATATTTT. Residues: CASSYSLQVSGNTIYF.

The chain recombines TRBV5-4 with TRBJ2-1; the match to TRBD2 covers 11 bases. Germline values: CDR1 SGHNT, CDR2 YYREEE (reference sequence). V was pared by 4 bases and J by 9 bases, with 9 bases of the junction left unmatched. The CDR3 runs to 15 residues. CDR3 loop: CASSLAGGLQTEQFF. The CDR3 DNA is TGTGCCAGCAGCCTAGCGGGGGGCCTCCAAACTGAGCAGTTCTTC.

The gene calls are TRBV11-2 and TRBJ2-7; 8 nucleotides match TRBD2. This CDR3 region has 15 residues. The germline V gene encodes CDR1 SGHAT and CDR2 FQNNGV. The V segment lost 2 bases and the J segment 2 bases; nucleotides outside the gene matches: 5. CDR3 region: CASSLYGGGPYEQYF. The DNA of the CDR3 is TGTGCCAGCAGCTTATATGGCGGGGGGCCCTACGAGCAGTACTTC.

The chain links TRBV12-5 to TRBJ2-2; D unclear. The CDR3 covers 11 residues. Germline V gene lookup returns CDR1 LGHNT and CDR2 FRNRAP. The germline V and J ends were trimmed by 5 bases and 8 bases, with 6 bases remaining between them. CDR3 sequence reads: CASGTLGELFF. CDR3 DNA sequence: TGTGCTAGTGGTACCCTGGGGGAGCTGTTTTTT.

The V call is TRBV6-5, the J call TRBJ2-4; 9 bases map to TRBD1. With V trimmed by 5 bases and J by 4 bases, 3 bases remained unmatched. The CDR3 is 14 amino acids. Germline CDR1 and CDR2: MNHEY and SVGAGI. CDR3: CASSTGTGKNIQYF. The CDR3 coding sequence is TGTGCCAGCAGTACCGGGACAGGGAAAAACATTCAGTACTTC.

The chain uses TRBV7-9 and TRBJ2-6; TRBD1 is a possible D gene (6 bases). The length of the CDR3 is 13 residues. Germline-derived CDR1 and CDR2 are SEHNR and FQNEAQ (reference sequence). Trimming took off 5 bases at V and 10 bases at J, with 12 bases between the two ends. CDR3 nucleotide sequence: TGTGCCAGCAGCCCCCCCGGACAGAACGTCCTGACTTTC. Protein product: CASSPPGQNVLTF.

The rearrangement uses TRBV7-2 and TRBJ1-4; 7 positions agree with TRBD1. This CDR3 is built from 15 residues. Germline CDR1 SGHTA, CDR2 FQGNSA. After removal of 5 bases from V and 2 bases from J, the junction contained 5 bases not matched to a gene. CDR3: CASSPDRVTNEKLFF. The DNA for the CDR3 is TGTGCCAGCAGCCCAGACAGGGTGACTAATGAAAAACTGTTTTTT.

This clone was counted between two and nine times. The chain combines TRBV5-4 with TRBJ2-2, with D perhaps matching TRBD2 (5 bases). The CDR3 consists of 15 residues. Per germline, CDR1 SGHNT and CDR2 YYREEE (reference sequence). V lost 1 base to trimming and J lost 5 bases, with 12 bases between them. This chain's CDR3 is CASSLSEVRTGELFF. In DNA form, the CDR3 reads TGTGCCAGCAGCTTGTCGGAGGTTCGGACCGGGGAGCTGTTTTTT.

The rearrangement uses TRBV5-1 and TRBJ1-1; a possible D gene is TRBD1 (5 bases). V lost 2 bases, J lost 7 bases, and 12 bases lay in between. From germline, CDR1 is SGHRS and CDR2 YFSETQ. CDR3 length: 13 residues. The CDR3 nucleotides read TGCGCCAGCAGCTTAGCCGGGACGATTGAAGCTTTCTTT. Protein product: CASSLAGTIEAFF.

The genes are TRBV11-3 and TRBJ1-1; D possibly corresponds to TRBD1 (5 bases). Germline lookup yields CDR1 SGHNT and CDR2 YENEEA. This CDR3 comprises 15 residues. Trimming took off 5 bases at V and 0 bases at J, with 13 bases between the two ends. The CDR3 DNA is TGTGCCAGCAGCCCGGGGGGGAACATGAACACTGAAGCTTTCTTT. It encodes CASSPGGNMNTEAFF.

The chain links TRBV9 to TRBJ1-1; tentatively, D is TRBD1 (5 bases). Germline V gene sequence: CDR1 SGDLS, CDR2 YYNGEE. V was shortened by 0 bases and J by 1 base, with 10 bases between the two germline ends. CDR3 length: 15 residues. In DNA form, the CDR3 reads TGTGCCAGCAGCGTAGAAGCAGGGACGAACACTGAAGCTTTCTTT. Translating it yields CASSVEAGTNTEAFF. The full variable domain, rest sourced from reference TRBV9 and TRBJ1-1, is DSGVTQTPKHLITATGQRVTLRCSPRSGDLSVYWYQQSLDQGLQFLIQYYNGEERAKGNILERFSAQQFPDLHSELNLSSLELGDSALYFCASSVEAGTNTEAFFGQGTRLTVV.